These 10 T cell receptor beta chains were sequenced from one sample in a study of cytomegalovirus exposure and HLA in healthy donors. The PCR used 60 Vbeta and 13 Jbeta primers. TCRdb's table, derived via immunoSEQ multiplex PCR, lists solely in-frame clones and lacks some. The sample yields roughly 180,000 clones, about 79% seen once. Sequenced input: PBMCs. These receptors were obtained from a girl aged 2 to 9 in good health and CMV-seropositive.

This clone was picked up a small number of times. CDR3 bases: TGTGCCAGCAGTTACTCGGACAGGTTAACCAAAAACATTCAGTACTTC. Its protein product is CASSYSDRLTKNIQYF. This chain uses TRBV6-5 with TRBJ2-4; 7 nucleotides match TRBD1. CDR3 length equals 16 residues. Trimming took 0 bases from V and 2 from J; bases not matched to a gene: 4. From germline, CDR1 is MNHEY and CDR2 SVGAGI.

The V and J genes are TRBV6-5 and TRBJ1-6, with D maybe TRBD1 (6 bases). Germline CDR1 is MNHEY and CDR2 is SVGAGI. V lost 5 bases and J 3 bases, leaving 8 bases between the germline ends. The CDR3 has 14 amino acids. The CDR3: CASSRTVYNSPLHF. The CDR3 DNA reads as TGTGCCAGCAGTCGGACAGTCTATAATTCACCCCTCCACTTT.

This chain connects TRBV6-5 to TRBJ2-7; D is perhaps TRBD1 (5 bases). Trimming stripped 10 bases from V and 2 bases from J, with 21 bases between. The CDR3 contains 15 residues. Germline V gives CDR1 MNHEY, CDR2 SVGAGI. The CDR3 nucleotides read TGTGCCAACACGCCTAAGACAGCTGTGCCCTACGAGCAGTACTTC. Translated, it gives CANTPKTAVPYEQYF.

CDR3 in DNA: TGCGCCAGCAGCCGACGGACAGGGGAAAAGCTCACGCAGTATTTT. Translation gives CASSRRTGEKLTQYF. The gene calls are TRBV4-1 and TRBJ2-3, with 9 positions matching TRBD1. V lost 4 bases, J lost 9 bases, and 11 bases stayed unmatched. The CDR3 contains 15 residues. From germline, CDR1 is MGHRA and CDR2 YSYEKL.

The chain employs TRBV21-1 and TRBJ1-2. TRBV21-1 is an annotated pseudogene. CDR3 size: 14 residues. The CDR3 protein is CAGLGGLCNYGYTF. The CDR3 coding sequence is TGTGCCGGACTTGGAGGACTTTGCAACTATGGCTACACCTTC.

The chain is built from TRBV28 and TRBJ1-2; no reliable D call. The CDR3 is 12 residues long. CDR1 is MDHEN and CDR2 is SYDVKM in the germline V gene. V was shortened by 11 bases and J by 4 bases, with 14 bases between the two germline ends. The CDR3 is CASTSESYGYTF. The CDR3 nucleotides are TGTGCCTCGACTTCGGAAAGCTATGGCTACACCTTC.

V is TRBV2 and J is TRBJ1-2, with D unresolved. CDR3 length: 16 residues. Germline CDR1 is SNHLY and CDR2 is FYNNEI. The V end lost 6 bases, the J end lost 3 bases, and 20 bases lay between the germline ends. CDR3 region: CASRSEVRVIHYGYTF. CDR3 DNA: TGTGCCAGCAGGAGTGAGGTACGGGTAATTCACTATGGCTACACCTTC.

The sample holds a few counts of this clone. The chain joins TRBV15 to TRBJ1-2; tentatively, D is TRBD1 (6 bases). Germline V CDR1 and CDR2: LNHNV, YYDKDF (reference sequence). This CDR3 is 15 amino acids long. Trimming removed 1 base from V and 8 bases from J, with 17 bases in between. CDR3 in amino acids: CATSRASKGQTGYTF. CDR3 coding DNA: TGTGCCACCAGCAGAGCCTCAAAAGGACAGACGGGCTACACCTTC.

The chain uses TRBV7-8 and TRBJ1-1, with unresolved D. CDR3 length: 14 amino acids. With 2 bases removed from V and 1 base from J, the gap between germline ends came to 8 bases. Germline V gene sequence: CDR1 SGHVS, CDR2 FQNEAQ. As DNA, the CDR3 is TGTGCCAGCAGCTTATTCGCAGGGAACACTGAAGCTTTCTTT. Its protein product is CASSLFAGNTEAFF.

This chain connects TRBV10-2 to TRBJ2-3; 8 bases are shared with TRBD1. The V and J ends lost 6 bases and 2 bases, in that order; junction bases with no gene match: 7. This CDR3 region has 15 residues. The V gene's germline CDR1 is WSHSY and CDR2 SAAADI. CDR3 coding DNA: TGCGCCAGCAGATTATCGACAGGGGTCACAGATACGCAGTATTTT. Translating gives CASRLSTGVTDTQYF.